This T cell receptor (beta chain) is from a study of blood T cell repertoires in COVID-19. Across the whole study: Material from acute and convalescent COVID-19 was sourced from the United States, Italy and Spain. Nucleic acid was either cDNA or gDNA, and it came from T cells, B-cell-depleted T cells, or PBMCs.

In the original workflow: Amplification with reference gene primers provided the estimates of nucleated cell counts. Clones were read by immunoSEQ multiplex PCR, and TCRdb kept only the in-frame ones, dropping some. For V, J and clone size, that table is used; D and trimming come from the DNA. The sample lists 100,000 to 150,000 clones; about four fifths were seen once. Per germline, CDR1 KGHDR and CDR2 SFDVKD. The CDR3 covers 14 residues. Unmatched junction bases numbered 12, after V lost 4 bases and J lost 11 bases. This clonotype was sampled from a man in his sixties with active or convalescent COVID-19. This rearrangement joins TRBV24-1 to TRBJ1-2; 7 positions match TRBD1. The sample consisted of peripheral blood. CDR3 in amino acids: CATSDTGARVGYTF. CDR3 DNA: TGTGCCACCAGTGACACAGGGGCTCGGGTCGGATACACCTTC.